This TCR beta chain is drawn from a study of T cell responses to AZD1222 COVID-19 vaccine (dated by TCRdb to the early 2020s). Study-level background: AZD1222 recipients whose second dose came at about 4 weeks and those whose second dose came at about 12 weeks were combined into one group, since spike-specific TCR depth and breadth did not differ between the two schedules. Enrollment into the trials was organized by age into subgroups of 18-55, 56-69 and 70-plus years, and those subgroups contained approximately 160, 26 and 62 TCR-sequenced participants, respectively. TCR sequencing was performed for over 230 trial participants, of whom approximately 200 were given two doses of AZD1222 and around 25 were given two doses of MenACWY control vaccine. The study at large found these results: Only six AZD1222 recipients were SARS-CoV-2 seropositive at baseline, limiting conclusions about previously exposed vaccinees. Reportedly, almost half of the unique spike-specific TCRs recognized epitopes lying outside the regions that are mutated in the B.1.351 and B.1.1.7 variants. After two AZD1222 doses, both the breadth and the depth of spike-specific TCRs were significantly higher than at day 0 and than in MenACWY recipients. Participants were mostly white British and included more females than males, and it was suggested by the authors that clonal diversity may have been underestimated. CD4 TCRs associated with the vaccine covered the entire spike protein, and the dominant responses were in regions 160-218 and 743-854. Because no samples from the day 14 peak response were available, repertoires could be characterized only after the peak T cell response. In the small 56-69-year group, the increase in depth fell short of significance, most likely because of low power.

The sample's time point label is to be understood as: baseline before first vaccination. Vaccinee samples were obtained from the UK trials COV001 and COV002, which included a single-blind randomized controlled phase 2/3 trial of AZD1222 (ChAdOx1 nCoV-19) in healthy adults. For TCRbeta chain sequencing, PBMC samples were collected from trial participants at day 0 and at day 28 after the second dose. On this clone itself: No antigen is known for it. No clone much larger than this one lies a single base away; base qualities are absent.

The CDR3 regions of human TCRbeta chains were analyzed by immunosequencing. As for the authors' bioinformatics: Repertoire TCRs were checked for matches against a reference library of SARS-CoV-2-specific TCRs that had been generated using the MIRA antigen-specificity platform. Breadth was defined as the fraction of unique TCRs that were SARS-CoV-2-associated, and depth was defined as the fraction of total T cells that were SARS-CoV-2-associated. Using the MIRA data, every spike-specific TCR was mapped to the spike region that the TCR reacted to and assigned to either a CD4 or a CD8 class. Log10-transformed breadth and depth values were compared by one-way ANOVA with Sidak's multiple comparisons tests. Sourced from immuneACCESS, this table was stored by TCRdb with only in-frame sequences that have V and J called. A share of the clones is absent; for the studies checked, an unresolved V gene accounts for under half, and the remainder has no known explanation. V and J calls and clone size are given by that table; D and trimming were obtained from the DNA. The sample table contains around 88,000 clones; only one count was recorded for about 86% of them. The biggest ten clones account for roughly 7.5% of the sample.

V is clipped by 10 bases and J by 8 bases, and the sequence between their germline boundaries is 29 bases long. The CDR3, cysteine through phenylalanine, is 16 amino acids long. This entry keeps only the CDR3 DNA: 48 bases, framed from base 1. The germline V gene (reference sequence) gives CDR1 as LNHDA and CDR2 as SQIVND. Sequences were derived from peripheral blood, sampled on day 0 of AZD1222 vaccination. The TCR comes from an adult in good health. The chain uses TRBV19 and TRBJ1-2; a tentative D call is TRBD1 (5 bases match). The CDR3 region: CATTPGGGGMGFGYTF. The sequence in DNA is TGTGCCACAACACCCGGGGGTGGAGGGATGGGGTTCGGCTACACCTTC. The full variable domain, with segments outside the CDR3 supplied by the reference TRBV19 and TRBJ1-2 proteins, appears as DGGITQSPKYLFRKEGQNVTLSCEQNLNHDAMYWYRQDPGQGLRLIYYSQIVNDFQKGDIAEGYSVSREKKESFPLTVTSAQKNPTAFYLCATTPGGGGMGFGYTFGSGTRLTVV.